This paragraph covers one T cell receptor (beta chain) sequence. With 7 bases removed from V and 1 base from J, the gap between germline ends came to 11 bases. Germline V lookup: CDR1 MNHNS, CDR2 SASEGT. The CDR3 contains 14 residues. This entry belongs to a study of T cell changes during pregnancy in multiple sclerosis. Using immunoSEQ multiplex PCR, the repertoire was profiled, and TCRdb retains in-frame clones only, with some absent. The sample contains more than 50,000 clones, 90% of which appear only once. The rearrangement links TRBV6-1 to TRBJ1-5; a possible D gene is TRBD1 (5 bases). The sequence derives from a female donor in good health, enrolled as a control in a pregnancy study. Sequencing was performed on peripheral blood, taken in the first trimester of pregnancy. The CDR3 is CASNRLLSNQPQHF. The CDR3 DNA reads TGTGCCAGCAACAGGCTCTTAAGCAATCAGCCCCAGCATTTT.